The next 20 T cell receptor beta chains were all read from a single sample in a study of shared clonotypes between healthy human individuals (dated by TCRdb to 2020 to 2022). The library came from the immunoSEQ multiplex PCR assay. This immuneACCESS table, as held by TCRdb, lists in-frame sequences with V and J called but not all clones. Of the missing ones, under half trace to an unresolved V gene in checked studies; the others have no known cause. The sample records 2.3 million or so clones, 93% of which are singletons. Together, the top ten hold 0.39% of the sample. The sequencing sample was made of naive CD4+ T cells from PBMCs. The cell subset or site label corresponds to: CD45RA+ positively selected. These receptors all come from a man aged 18 to 29 in good health. Some clones in this sample may be carry-over from other donors' samples.

The chain joins TRBV2 to TRBJ2-5; 9 nucleotides match TRBD2. J lost 5 bases, V lost 4 bases, and 5 bases had no gene match. Germline lookup yields CDR1 SNHLY and CDR2 FYNNEI. The CDR3 is 14 amino acids. The DNA of the CDR3 is TGTGCCAGCAGTGGGACTAGCGAGGAGGAGACCCAGTACTTC. This codes for CASSGTSEEETQYF.

The chain joins TRBV30 to TRBJ1-5, with 7 bases that match TRBD1. The germline gives CDR1 GTSNPN, CDR2 SVGIG (reference sequence). The trim removed 0 bases at V and 6 bases at J, leaving 2 bases unmatched. The CDR3 totals 13 residues. The CDR3 DNA follows: TGTGCCTGGAGTGTAAAGGGGGCTCAGCCCCAGCATTTT. Translating gives CAWSVKGAQPQHF.

V gene TRBV7-6 combines with J gene TRBJ2-2; TRBD2 matches at 15 bases. J was trimmed by 0 bases and V by 5 bases; bases with no gene match: 4. The germline gives CDR1 SGHVS, CDR2 FNYEAQ. The CDR3 has 18 amino acids. The CDR3 DNA reads TGTGCCAGCAGCCCCTGGACTAGCGGGAGGGCGAACACCGGGGAGCTGTTTTTT. It yields the protein CASSPWTSGRANTGELFF.

V is TRBV7-2 and J is TRBJ2-2; D unresolved. There are 12 residues in the CDR3. Germline CDR1 reads SGHTA; CDR2 reads FQGNSA. Trimming left V 2 bases short and J 7 bases short, with 5 bases between. CDR3: CASSLNSGELFF. The CDR3 region has the DNA TGTGCCAGCAGCTTAAATAGCGGGGAGCTGTTTTTT.

In this sample, this clone turned up a few times. Other nucleotide sequences from this sample produce the same CDR3. The chain joins TRBV28 to TRBJ2-1; D is unclear. The CDR3 sequence is 11 residues long. V shed 5 bases and J shed 4 bases, with 3 bases lying between them. Germline V gene data show CDR1 as MDHEN and CDR2 as SYDVKM. The CDR3 loop reads CASSNYNEQFF. The CDR3 DNA follows: TGTGCCAGCAGTAATTACAATGAGCAGTTCTTC.

The rearrangement uses TRBV11-2 and TRBJ2-3, with D uncertain. Germline V CDR1 and CDR2: SGHAT, FQNNGV. V was clipped by 3 bases and J by 3 bases, with 13 bases between them. The CDR3 length is 15 residues. CDR3: CASSLRGIGTDTQYF. CDR3 in DNA: TGTGCCAGCAGCTTGCGCGGCATAGGAACAGATACGCAGTATTTT.

The V and J genes are TRBV30 and TRBJ2-1, with D perhaps TRBD1 (7 bases). Germline loops: CDR1 GTSNPN, CDR2 SVGIG (reference sequence). V was trimmed by 2 bases and J by 3 bases, leaving 11 bases between them. The CDR3 length is 14 residues. Here the CDR3 DNA reads TGTGCCTGGAGTTCAGGGGGGCTCTACAATGAGCAGTTCTTC. It is translated as CAWSSGGLYNEQFF.

The rearrangement links TRBV5-4 to TRBJ2-7; 15 bases match TRBD2. From germline, CDR1 is SGHNT and CDR2 YYREEE (reference sequence). This CDR3 has 16 amino acids. The V gene end was trimmed by 3 bases and the J gene end by 5 bases; junction bases not matched to a gene: 6. CDR3 sequence: CASSSGLAGGPHEQYF. The CDR3 coding sequence is TGTGCCAGCAGCTCCGGACTAGCGGGAGGGCCGCACGAGCAGTACTTC.

This clone appeared a single time. The chain joins TRBV29-1 to TRBJ2-5, with a tentative D call TRBD1 (5 bases). The CDR3 spans 11 residues. CDR1 SQVTM and CDR2 ANQGSEA come from the germline V gene. Deletions cut 7 bases from V and 5 bases from J, with 11 bases between. The CDR3 DNA is TGCAGCGGGGCAGGGCACGAGACCCAGTACTTC. It translates to CSGAGHETQYF.

CDR3 nucleotide sequence: TGTGCCAGCTCGCCCGGGACATTGGGCAATCAGCCCCAGCATTTT. Translating it yields CASSPGTLGNQPQHF. The rearrangement joins TRBV18 to TRBJ1-5; possible D gene TRBD1, 6 bases. The V and J ends lost 6 bases and 2 bases respectively, with 14 bases between them. Germline loops: CDR1 KGHSH, CDR2 LQKENI. The CDR3 is made up of 15 amino acids.

The chain couples TRBV28 to TRBJ1-4, with D possibly matching TRBD1 (5 bases). Germline-derived CDR1 and CDR2 are MDHEN and SYDVKM. This CDR3 contains 16 residues. The V gene lost 8 bases and the J gene lost 5 bases, with 21 bases spanning the gap. The CDR3 nucleotides are TGTGCCAGCTTGGGGACTGACAGTCTCGGGAATGAAAAACTGTTTTTT. This gives the protein CASLGTDSLGNEKLFF. The full variable domain, with the rest looked up from reference TRBV28 and TRBJ1-4, is DVKVTQSSRYLVKRTGEKVFLECVQDMDHENMFWYRQDPGLGLRLIYFSYDVKMKEKGDIPEGYSVSREKKERFSLILESASTNQTSMYLCASLGTDSLGNEKLFFGSGTQLSVL.

The chain is built from TRBV7-8 and TRBJ2-5, with 9 bases lining up with TRBD2. Trimming removed 5 bases from V and 4 bases from J; junction bases left unmatched: 8. Germline V gene lookup returns CDR1 SGHVS and CDR2 FQNEAQ. The CDR3 sequence is 15 residues long. The CDR3 nucleotides are TGTGCCAGCAGCCCGCCTAGCGGGACACGAGAGACCCAGTACTTC. Its protein is CASSPPSGTRETQYF.

This clone showed up just a few times. This chain links TRBV19 with TRBJ2-2; D is unclear. The CDR3 loop spans 12 amino acids. CDR1 is LNHDA and CDR2 is SQIVND in the germline V gene (reference sequence). The V and J ends lost 1 base and 6 bases respectively, with 3 bases between them. CDR3 DNA: TGTGCCAGTAGTATAGCAGCCGGGGAGCTGTTTTTT. Protein: CASSIAAGELFF.

On this clone itself: Other DNA sequences from this sample encode an identical CDR3 as well. The CDR3 sequence: CASSVVSGSINEQFF. The CDR3 DNA follows: TGTGCCAGCAGCGTAGTTAGCGGGAGTATCAATGAGCAGTTCTTC. The V and J genes are TRBV9 and TRBJ2-1; 9 bases match TRBD2. The V segment lost 0 bases and the J segment 6 bases; nucleotides outside the gene matches: 4. Germline CDR1 reads SGDLS; CDR2 reads YYNGEE. This CDR3 region has 15 residues.

V usage is TRBV6-6 and J usage is TRBJ2-7; the D is unclear. V was clipped by 5 bases and J by 7 bases, with 12 bases between them. The CDR3 has 12 residues. Germline lookup yields CDR1 MNHNY and CDR2 SVGAGI (reference sequence). CDR3 loop: CASSKGLGEQYF. The CDR3 DNA reads as TGTGCCAGCAGTAAAGGCCTCGGGGAGCAGTACTTC.

The chain links TRBV11-1 to TRBJ2-2; unclear D gene. V lost 2 bases and J 1 base, leaving 2 bases between the germline ends. The germline V gene has CDR1 SGHAT and CDR2 FQDESV (reference sequence). The CDR3 covers 13 residues. CDR3 in amino acids: CASSLLNTGELFF. CDR3 DNA: TGTGCCAGCAGCTTACTGAACACCGGGGAGCTGTTTTTT.

The chain employs TRBV5-6 and TRBJ2-7, with D uncertain. Germline V CDR1 and CDR2: SGHDT, YYEEEE. Between the trimmed V and J ends, which lost 2 bases and 3 bases, there was a span of 12 bases. CDR3 length equals 14 residues. DNA for the CDR3: TGTGCCAGCAGCTTTCAACCTTGGGGCTACGAGCAGTACTTC. It codes for CASSFQPWGYEQYF. The complete variable domain, with remaining parts taken from reference TRBV5-6 and TRBJ2-7, reads DAGVTQSPTHLIKTRGQQVTLRCSPKSGHDTVSWYQQALGQGPQFIFQYYEEEERQRGNFPDRFSGHQFPNYSSELNVNALLLGDSALYLCASSFQPWGYEQYFGPGTRLTVT.

V is TRBV5-1 and J is TRBJ2-1; 7 nucleotides line up with TRBD2. The J segment lost 7 bases and the V segment lost 4 bases, leaving 8 bases of the junction unmatched. The germline CDR1 and CDR2 sequences are SGHRS and YFSETQ. CDR3 length: 14 amino acids. Written as DNA, the CDR3 is TGCGCCAGCAGCCGACTTCCGGGGGGTAATGAGCAGTTCTTC. This gives the protein CASSRLPGGNEQFF. Looking up the rest from reference TRBV5-1 and TRBJ2-1 gives the full variable domain: KAGVTQTPRYLIKTRGQQVTLSCSPISGHRSVSWYQQTPGQGLQFLFEYFSETQRNKGNFPGRFSGRQFSNSRSEMNVSTLELGDSALYLCASSRLPGGNEQFFGPGTRLTVL.

This sequence joins TRBV5-1 and TRBJ2-7; tentatively, D is TRBD1 or TRBD2 (5 bases each). CDR3 length: 16 residues. From germline, CDR1 is SGHRS and CDR2 YFSETQ. Trimming shortened V by 4 bases and J by 3 bases, and 20 bases separated the two germline ends. The DNA of the CDR3 is TGCGCCAGCAGCAAAGGCTCCGGGACGGCGTACTACGAGCAGTACTTC. Translating gives CASSKGSGTAYYEQYF. The full variable domain, its missing parts supplied by reference TRBV5-1 and TRBJ2-7, is KAGVTQTPRYLIKTRGQQVTLSCSPISGHRSVSWYQQTPGQGLQFLFEYFSETQRNKGNFPGRFSGRQFSNSRSEMNVSTLELGDSALYLCASSKGSGTAYYEQYFGPGTRLTVT.

The CDR3 loop is CASSLERRGHSGYTF. In DNA, the CDR3 is TGTGCCAGCAGTTTAGAGCGCAGGGGGCATAGTGGCTACACCTTC. The chain joins TRBV28 to TRBJ1-2; 8 bases align to TRBD1. Germline CDR1 is MDHEN and CDR2 is SYDVKM. The CDR3 runs to 15 residues. Trimming cost V 2 bases and J 7 bases; bases outside gene matches: 9.